Each of the 9 T cell receptor beta chains below was sequenced from the same sample in a study of T cell responses to AZD1222 COVID-19 vaccine. Here immunoSEQ multiplex PCR was the method, and the copy in TCRdb shows in-frame clones only, minus some. This repertoire shows roughly 97,000 clones, over 90% found once; its top ten account for 4% to 5.5%. The sequenced sample was peripheral blood, obtained on day 0 of AZD1222 vaccination. The origin of the receptors is an adult in good health.

In the case of this clone: Other DNA sequences from this sample encode an identical CDR3 as well. The chain uses TRBV18 and TRBJ1-1; D ambiguous. This CDR3 spans 15 amino acids. Germline lookup yields CDR1 KGHSH and CDR2 LQKENI. V was clipped by 3 bases and J by 2 bases, with 13 bases between them. The CDR3 coding sequence is TGTGCCAGCTCACCGGGAGCCAGGCGAAACACTGAAGCTTTCTTT. This codes for CASSPGARRNTEAFF.

This sequence joins TRBV5-4 and TRBJ1-2; 7 nucleotides agree with TRBD1. Germline assignment: CDR1 SGHNT and CDR2 YYREEE (reference sequence). J lost 7 bases, V lost 2 bases, and 5 bases had no gene match. The CDR3 has 13 amino acids. The CDR3 is CASSLGTVGGYTF. The CDR3 DNA sequence: TGTGCCAGCAGCTTAGGGACAGTCGGTGGCTACACCTTC.

The gene calls are TRBV6-5 and TRBJ2-7, with 7 bases aligning to TRBD2. The germline gives CDR1 MNHEY, CDR2 SVGAGI. The CDR3 loop spans 12 amino acids. With 6 bases clipped from V and 10 bases from J, the junction kept 9 bases outside the gene matches. This chain's CDR3 is CASSLRGGIQYF. The CDR3 nucleotides read TGTGCCAGCAGCCTACGGGGAGGGATTCAGTACTTC.

In DNA, the CDR3 is TGTGCCATCGGGCAGAGAGATCAGCCCCAGCATTTT. As protein: CAIGQRDQPQHF. J is TRBJ1-5 and V is TRBV10-3, with D hard to call. There are 12 residues in the CDR3. The V and J ends lost 8 bases and 5 bases respectively, with 10 bases between them. The germline V gene has CDR1 ENHRY and CDR2 SYGVKD.

The chain combines TRBV10-2 with TRBJ1-1; D is undetermined. This CDR3 comprises 13 residues. The germline gives CDR1 WSHSY, CDR2 SAAADI. The V gene lost 4 bases and the J gene lost 1 base, with 7 bases spanning the gap. The CDR3 coding sequence is TGCGCCAGCAGTGTTGCAGAGAACACTGAAGCTTTCTTT. This encodes CASSVAENTEAFF.

The chain employs TRBV24-1 and TRBJ2-1, with a weak D call TRBD1 (6 bases). Germline V lookup: CDR1 KGHDR, CDR2 SFDVKD. V was cut by 4 bases and J by 8 bases, with 11 bases left in between. The CDR3 is made up of 13 amino acids. The CDR3 here is CATSDPAGDEQFF. CDR3 coding DNA: TGTGCCACCAGTGACCCGGCAGGGGATGAGCAGTTCTTC.

V is TRBV4-1 and J is TRBJ2-7; 10 positions match TRBD1. With 1 base clipped from V and 4 bases from J, the junction kept 4 bases outside the gene matches. Germline lookup yields CDR1 MGHRA and CDR2 YSYEKL. The CDR3 sequence is 15 residues long. CDR3 in DNA: TGCGCCAGCAGCCAAGGACAGGGGGCACGATACGAGCAGTACTTC. Protein: CASSQGQGARYEQYF.

CDR3 region: CATSDIRTDTQYF. CDR3 sequence (DNA): TGTGCCACCAGTGACATTCGCACAGATACGCAGTATTTT. This chain connects TRBV24-1 to TRBJ2-3, with D uncertain. This CDR3 contains 13 residues. Germline values: CDR1 KGHDR, CDR2 SFDVKD. V lost 4 bases and J lost 1, with 5 bases in between.

This chain links TRBV6-5 with TRBJ1-6, with a possible D match to TRBD1 (5 bases). The CDR3 contains 13 residues. In germline, CDR1 is MNHEY, CDR2 SVGAGI. V dropped 6 bases and J dropped 7 bases, with 10 bases sitting between them. The DNA of the CDR3 is TGTGCCAGCAGCTCCGGGACCAATTCACCCCTCCACTTT. It encodes CASSSGTNSPLHF.